Below are 24 T cell receptor beta chains sequenced from a single sample in a study of blood T cell repertoires in COVID-19. TCRdb keeps only in-frame clones here, not all; method: immunoSEQ multiplex PCR. The sample yields just over 250,000 clones, 75% to 95% seen once. The material sequenced was peripheral blood. These receptors were taken from a person aged 18-30 years with COVID-19, enrolled during active disease.

The chain couples TRBV30 to TRBJ2-6; maybe TRBD2 (6 bases). This CDR3 region has 14 residues. CDR1 is GTSNPN and CDR2 is SVGIG in the germline V gene (reference sequence). V lost 5 bases and J lost 5, with 13 bases in between. CDR3 in DNA: TGTGCCTGGTCCTCCGGAGGGAGGGCCAACGTCCTGACTTTC. Translation: CAWSSGGRANVLTF.

V gene TRBV13 combines with J gene TRBJ2-7; TRBD2 matches at 11 bases. V dropped 5 bases and J dropped 5; count of bases not matched to a gene: 11. From germline, CDR1 is PRHDT and CDR2 FYEKMQ (reference sequence). The CDR3 extends over 16 amino acids. The CDR3 loop reads CASSELTSGRRDEQYF. In nucleotides, the CDR3 is TGTGCCAGCAGCGAGTTAACTAGCGGGAGAAGGGACGAGCAGTACTTC.

This clone was counted once. The rearrangement links TRBV3-1 (or the pseudogene TRBV3-2) to TRBJ1-1; D is possibly TRBD1 (6 bases). The germline V gene has CDR1 LGHDT and CDR2 YNNKEL (reference sequence). This CDR3 region has 15 residues. V was shortened by 4 bases and J by 0 bases, with 12 bases between the two germline ends. As DNA, the CDR3 is TGTGCCAGCAGCCCCAGGGGTTCCATGAACACTGAAGCTTTCTTT. This codes for CASSPRGSMNTEAFF.

The chain carries TRBV7-2 and TRBJ2-7, with 7 bases matching TRBD2. Trimming removed 1 base from V and 0 bases from J; junction bases left unmatched: 6. Germline V lookup: CDR1 SGHTA, CDR2 FQGNSA. The CDR3 spans 16 residues. CDR3 sequence (DNA): TGTGCCAGCAGCTTAGGGGGGGGGTCCCCCTCCTACGAGCAGTACTTC. This encodes CASSLGGGSPSYEQYF.

The J gene is TRBJ2-2, the V gene TRBV6-1; 7 nucleotides align to TRBD2. CDR1 MNHNS and CDR2 SASEGT come from the germline V gene. The CDR3 is made up of 15 amino acids. The V gene end was trimmed by 2 bases and the J gene end by 5 bases; junction bases not matched to a gene: 5. DNA for the CDR3: TGTGCCAGCAGTGAAAATGCGGGGGAGACCGGGGAGCTGTTTTTT. Amino acids: CASSENAGETGELFF.

The chain has TRBV13 and TRBJ2-1; 9 bases match TRBD2. The length of the CDR3 is 14 residues. Per germline, CDR1 PRHDT and CDR2 FYEKMQ (reference sequence). V shed 5 bases and J 5 bases; nucleotides not matched to a gene: 4. The CDR3 DNA reads TGTGCCAGCAGCCCGGGACTAGCTGACAATGAGCAGTTCTTC. It encodes CASSPGLADNEQFF. The entire variable domain, with the rest obtained from reference TRBV13 and TRBJ2-1, is as follows: AAGVIQSPRHLIKEKRETATLKCYPIPRHDTVYWYQQGPGQDPQFLISFYEKMQSDKGSIPDRFSAQQFSDYHSELNMSSLELGDSALYFCASSPGLADNEQFFGPGTRLTVL.

The chain recombines TRBV24-1 with TRBJ2-3; TRBD2 aligns across 8 bases. Germline CDR1 KGHDR, CDR2 SFDVKD. Losses at the gene ends were 0 bases for V and 6 bases for J; bases not matched to a gene: 7. CDR3 size: 16 residues. The CDR3 loop is CATSDLYREGLDTQYF. The CDR3, as DNA: TGTGCCACCAGTGATTTGTATCGGGAGGGCCTGGATACGCAGTATTTT.

The genes are TRBV5-4 and TRBJ1-1; D not certain. Trimming cost V 2 bases and J 0 bases, with 8 bases left between them. CDR1 SGHNT and CDR2 YYREEE come from the germline V gene (reference sequence). The CDR3 runs to 14 residues. The CDR3 nucleotides read TGTGCCAGCAGCTTCGGGAACCTGAACACTGAAGCTTTCTTT. This sequence encodes CASSFGNLNTEAFF. The full variable domain, its missing parts supplied by reference TRBV5-4 and TRBJ1-1, is ETGVTQSPTHLIKTRGQQVTLRCSSQSGHNTVSWYQQALGQGPQFIFQYYREEENGRGNFPPRFSGLQFPNYSSELNVNALELDDSALYLCASSFGNLNTEAFFGQGTRLTVV.

The rearrangement joins TRBV5-4 to TRBJ1-2; 7 bases fit TRBD1. Germline V gene data show CDR1 as SGHNT and CDR2 as YYREEE (reference sequence). The CDR3 is made up of 14 amino acids. V lost 4 bases, J lost 0 bases, and 3 bases stayed unmatched. The CDR3 DNA reads as TGTGCCAGCAGCCGGGACAGCGCTAACTATGGCTACACCTTC. Translating gives CASSRDSANYGYTF.

This rearrangement joins TRBV4-2 to TRBJ2-1, with 13 nucleotides matching TRBD2. Germline CDR1 reads LGHNA; CDR2 reads YNFKEQ. V lost 0 bases, J lost 8 bases, and 1 base stayed unmatched. The CDR3 has 15 residues. CDR3 loop: CASSQELAGGDEQFF. The CDR3 DNA follows: TGTGCCAGCAGCCAAGAACTAGCGGGAGGGGATGAGCAGTTCTTC.

A few counts support this clone. V usage is TRBV4-2 and J usage is TRBJ1-1, with D maybe TRBD1 (5 bases). The CDR3 contains 14 residues. Per the germline V gene, CDR1 is LGHNA and CDR2 is YNFKEQ. V dropped 4 bases and J dropped 2 bases, with 11 bases sitting between them. The DNA for the CDR3 is TGTGCCAGCAGCCTCCCAACAGGTAACACTGAAGCTTTCTTT. Translated: CASSLPTGNTEAFF.

The gene calls are TRBV30 and TRBJ2-3, with a weak D call TRBD2 (5 bases). This CDR3 comprises 9 residues. CDR1 and CDR2 from the germline V gene are GTSNPN and SVGIG (reference sequence). V lost 8 bases and J 8 bases, leaving 8 bases between the germline ends. CDR3 sequence: CALGVTQYF. The CDR3 region has the DNA TGTGCCCTGGGAGTTACGCAGTATTTT.

The V and J genes are TRBV6-5 and TRBJ1-1, with no clear D. V lost 6 bases and J lost 5, with 10 bases in between. From germline, CDR1 is MNHEY and CDR2 SVGAGI. The CDR3 is made up of 12 amino acids. CDR3 nucleotides: TGTGCCAGCAGCCCAGCGGGGACTGAAGCTTTCTTT. Residues: CASSPAGTEAFF.

This clone was seen only once. The same CDR3 is also encoded by other DNA sequences in this sample. The chain couples TRBV5-1 to TRBJ2-7; 11 bases agree with TRBD1. Germline V gene lookup returns CDR1 SGHRS and CDR2 YFSETQ. CDR3 length: 14 residues. V gave up 7 bases and J gave up 3 bases; unmatched junction bases: 6. The CDR3 here is CASSPGTGGYEQYF. In nucleotides, the CDR3 is TGCGCCAGCTCTCCCGGGACAGGGGGCTACGAGCAGTACTTC.

The chain uses TRBV2 and TRBJ2-7; TRBD2 matches at 13 bases. Trimming at V came to 7 bases and at J to 0 bases, leaving 6 bases not matched to a gene. Germline CDR1 SNHLY, CDR2 FYNNEI. This CDR3 region has 16 residues. CDR3: CASIPGLAGTSYEQYF. The DNA for the CDR3 is TGTGCCAGCATCCCGGGACTAGCGGGAACCTCCTACGAGCAGTACTTC.

The chain recombines TRBV2 with TRBJ2-5; D might be TRBD2 (10 bases). V was cut by 8 bases and J by 6 bases, with 25 bases left in between. Germline CDR1 and CDR2: SNHLY and FYNNEI. The CDR3 has 16 residues. In DNA, the CDR3 is TGTGCCAGCCGCCTCCCAACTAGCGGGACAGGGCAGACCCAGTACTTC. Translated: CASRLPTSGTGQTQYF. Supplemented by reference TRBV2 and TRBJ2-5, the full variable domain reads EPEVTQTPSHQVTQMGQEVILRCVPISNHLYFYWYRQILGQKVEFLVSFYNNEISEKSEIFDDQFSVERPDGSNFTLKIRSTKLEDSAMYFCASRLPTSGTGQTQYFGPGTRLLVL.

This chain uses TRBV21-1 with TRBJ2-2; TRBD2, the table's D call, lacks a check against the DNA. TRBV21-1 corresponds to a pseudogene. The CDR3 runs 17 residues. CDR3 amino acids: CASSKEGAGGDTGELFF. The CDR3 DNA follows: TGTGCCAGCAGCAAAGAGGGGGCGGGAGGAGACACCGGGGAGCTGTTTTTT.

V and J are TRBV27 and TRBJ1-5; D unresolved. This CDR3 has 13 residues. The V end lost 0 bases, the J end lost 7 bases, and 7 bases lay between the germline ends. The germline V gene encodes CDR1 MNHEY and CDR2 SMNVEV (reference sequence). CDR3 nucleotides: TGTGCCAGCAGTTTATCCACCGGGCAGCCCCAGCATTTT. It codes for CASSLSTGQPQHF.

CDR3 loop: CASSAIGEQGTDTQYF. In nucleotides, the CDR3 is TGTGCCAGCAGCGCTATCGGAGAACAGGGTACAGATACGCAGTATTTT. The rearrangement joins TRBV2 to TRBJ2-3, with D tentatively TRBD1 (6 bases). Germline V gene data show CDR1 as SNHLY and CDR2 as FYNNEI. Deletions cut 6 bases from V and 3 bases from J, with 19 bases between. This CDR3 spans 16 amino acids.

V gene TRBV10-3 combines with J gene TRBJ1-1; unclear D gene. Trimming took 4 bases from V and 1 from J, leaving 4 bases between them. CDR1 and CDR2 (germline): ENHRY, SYGVKD. The CDR3 is made up of 12 amino acids. As DNA, the CDR3 is TGTGCCATCAGTGCGCGGAACACTGAAGCTTTCTTT. It yields the protein CAISARNTEAFF.

In its sample, this clone was seen a few times. The chain couples TRBV6-5 to TRBJ1-2; D uncertain. This CDR3 is 15 amino acids long. V gave up 4 bases and J gave up 1 base, with 13 bases separating them. CDR1 and CDR2 from the germline V gene are MNHEY and SVGAGI. CDR3 loop: CASSSPLGSNYGYTF. The CDR3 DNA is TGTGCCAGCAGTTCACCCTTGGGGAGTAACTATGGCTACACCTTC.

This clone was seen once. The chain uses TRBV7-2 and TRBJ1-5; 8 positions match TRBD1. The CDR3 is 15 residues long. With 4 bases clipped from V and 6 bases from J, the junction kept 8 bases outside the gene matches. CDR1 SGHTA and CDR2 FQGNSA come from the germline V gene. CDR3 amino acids: CASSSQQGVGQPQHF. The CDR3 bases are TGTGCCAGCAGCTCTCAACAGGGGGTCGGTCAGCCCCAGCATTTT.

The chain uses TRBV4-1 and TRBJ1-3; 8 bases line up with TRBD1. CDR1 is MGHRA, CDR2 YSYEKL, per germline. This CDR3 region has 16 residues. The trim removed 2 bases at V and 4 bases at J, leaving 7 bases unmatched. The CDR3 sequence: CASSQRLTGVGNTIYF. CDR3 DNA: TGCGCCAGCAGCCAAAGGTTGACAGGGGTCGGAAACACCATATATTTT.

The genes are TRBV5-6 and TRBJ1-4, with a tentative D call TRBD1 (6 bases). The CDR3 has 14 residues. Germline V gives CDR1 SGHDT, CDR2 YYEEEE. Trimming pared 0 bases from V and 4 bases from J, leaving 7 bases between. The CDR3 DNA follows: TGTGCCAGCAGCTTGGCGGGACATAATGAAAAACTGTTTTTT. Translation gives CASSLAGHNEKLFF.